Each of the 24 T cell receptor beta chains below was sequenced from the same sample in a study of blood T cell repertoires in COVID-19. TCRdb's table, derived via immunoSEQ multiplex PCR, lists solely in-frame clones and lacks some. The table has 150,000 or so clones, approximately 80% seen once. The sequenced sample was peripheral blood. These receptors originate from a woman aged 55-75 years with COVID-19, enrolled during active disease.

The gene calls are TRBV16 and TRBJ2-3, with D possibly being TRBD2 (5 bases). The CDR3 consists of 13 residues. Trimming took off 3 bases at V and 4 bases at J, with 8 bases between the two ends. From germline, CDR1 is KGHSY and CDR2 FQNENV. The CDR3 region is CASSHPGADTQYF. Written as DNA, the CDR3 is TGTGCCAGCAGCCACCCCGGGGCAGATACGCAGTATTTT.

The V and J genes are TRBV5-4 and TRBJ1-6; weak D call: TRBD1 (5 bases). Trimming stripped 2 bases from V and 0 bases from J, with 6 bases between. The CDR3 extends over 15 amino acids. The germline V gene encodes CDR1 SGHNT and CDR2 YYREEE (reference sequence). For the CDR3, the DNA is TGTGCCAGCAGCTTAGACAGCTCCTATAATTCACCCCTCCACTTT. Encoded protein: CASSLDSSYNSPLHF.

The rearrangement links TRBV9 to TRBJ2-1, with 12 bases identical to TRBD2. Germline-derived CDR1 and CDR2 are SGDLS and YYNGEE. J gave up 0 bases and V 4 bases, and 8 bases lay outside the gene matches. This CDR3 region has 18 residues. The CDR3: CASSPGTSGFRSYNEQFF. CDR3 DNA: TGTGCCAGCAGCCCCGGGACTAGCGGGTTTCGCTCCTACAATGAGCAGTTCTTC. Full variable domain (rest looked up from reference TRBV9 and TRBJ2-1): DSGVTQTPKHLITATGQRVTLRCSPRSGDLSVYWYQQSLDQGLQFLIQYYNGEERAKGNILERFSAQQFPDLHSELNLSSLELGDSALYFCASSPGTSGFRSYNEQFFGPGTRLTVL.

This clone was seen only a few times. This chain connects TRBV7-2 to TRBJ2-5; 7 bases map to TRBD1. The germline V gene encodes CDR1 SGHTA and CDR2 FQGNSA. J lost 5 bases, V lost 5 bases, and 8 bases had no gene match. The CDR3 runs 14 residues. The DNA for the CDR3 is TGTGCCAGCAGCGTCGGACAGGTCCCGGAGACCCAGTACTTC. It is translated as CASSVGQVPETQYF. The full variable domain, with the rest looked up from reference TRBV7-2 and TRBJ2-5, is GAGVSQSPSNKVTEKGKDVELRCDPISGHTALYWYRQSLGQGLEFLIYFQGNSAPDKSGLPSDRFSAERTGGSVSTLTIQRTQQEDSAVYLCASSVGQVPETQYFGPGTRLLVL.

V gene TRBV5-6 combines with J gene TRBJ2-5, with TRBD1 matching over 7 bases. Germline V gene lookup returns CDR1 SGHDT and CDR2 YYEEEE. CDR3 length: 15 amino acids. J gave up 4 bases and V 1 base, and 7 bases lay outside the gene matches. CDR3 loop: CASSLMTGSSETQYF. The CDR3 nucleotides are TGTGCCAGCAGCTTGATGACAGGGAGTTCAGAGACCCAGTACTTC.

The genes are TRBV19 and TRBJ1-1; D call uncertain. Deletions cut 0 bases from V and 2 bases from J, with 13 bases between. The CDR3 loop spans 16 amino acids. Germline V CDR1 and CDR2: LNHDA, SQIVND (reference sequence). In DNA, the CDR3 is TGTGCCAGTAGTATAGACTCTCGACTCCACAACACTGAAGCTTTCTTT. Encoded protein: CASSIDSRLHNTEAFF. Together with reference TRBV19 and TRBJ1-1, the CDR3 gives the full variable domain: DGGITQSPKYLFRKEGQNVTLSCEQNLNHDAMYWYRQDPGQGLRLIYYSQIVNDFQKGDIAEGYSVSREKKESFPLTVTSAQKNPTAFYLCASSIDSRLHNTEAFFGQGTRLTVV.

This chain connects TRBV6-6 to TRBJ1-2, with a tentative D call TRBD1 (5 bases). Germline values: CDR1 MNHNY, CDR2 SVGAGI (reference sequence). This CDR3 has 15 amino acids. Trimming cost V 6 bases and J 1 base, with 15 bases left between them. The DNA for the CDR3 is TGTGCCAGCAGATTCACAGGTTTTGGTAACTATGGCTACACCTTC. It specifies CASRFTGFGNYGYTF.

This sequence joins TRBV2 and TRBJ1-1; no clear D. The CDR3 is 13 amino acids. V gave up 3 bases and J gave up 6 bases, with 11 bases separating them. CDR1 is SNHLY and CDR2 is FYNNEI in the germline V gene. As DNA, the CDR3 is TGTGCCAGCAGTGAGGAGGGTTTAGCTGAAGCTTTCTTT. As protein: CASSEEGLAEAFF.

CDR3 protein: CASSYSRETEAFF. CDR3 nucleotide sequence: TGTGCCAGCAGTTACTCCAGGGAAACTGAAGCTTTCTTT. The rearrangement joins TRBV6-6 to TRBJ1-1; a weak D match, TRBD1 (5 bases). The germline V gene encodes CDR1 MNHNY and CDR2 SVGAGI (reference sequence). The CDR3 is 13 amino acids. The ends were cut back, 0 bases at V and 5 bases at J, with 7 bases in the middle.

This clone was observed a single time. V gene TRBV27 combines with J gene TRBJ1-6; no clear D. The CDR3 totals 16 residues. Germline V gene sequence: CDR1 MNHEY, CDR2 SMNVEV (reference sequence). Trimming left V 2 bases short and J 0 bases short, with 8 bases between. The chain's CDR3 is CASSLEGSSYNSPLHF. For the CDR3, the DNA is TGTGCCAGCAGTTTAGAAGGGAGCTCCTATAATTCACCCCTCCACTTT.

The gene calls are TRBV7-3 and TRBJ2-3; D call uncertain. The CDR3 is 13 residues long. Germline CDR1 and CDR2: SGHTA and FQGTGA. The V end was cut by 5 bases, the J end by 2 bases, with 8 bases between. The CDR3 nucleotides are TGTGCCAGCAGCCTCTACTCCACAGATACGCAGTATTTT. It specifies CASSLYSTDTQYF.

The chain links TRBV9 to TRBJ2-3; 8 bases are a match to TRBD2. The germline gives CDR1 SGDLS, CDR2 YYNGEE. Germline trimming cut 4 bases from V and 2 bases from J; bases unmatched to any gene: 6. The CDR3 is 15 amino acids. CDR3 in amino acids: CASSIRGGSTDTQYF. The CDR3 DNA reads as TGTGCCAGCAGCATCCGGGGGGGATCCACAGATACGCAGTATTTT.

The gene calls are TRBV5-1 and TRBJ1-4; 7 bases align to TRBD1. This CDR3 contains 12 residues. With 4 bases clipped from V and 11 bases from J, the junction kept 5 bases outside the gene matches. Germline CDR1 and CDR2: SGHRS and YFSETQ. The CDR3, as DNA: TGCGCCAGCAGCGGGGGGACAGAGAAACTGTTTTTT. This encodes CASSGGTEKLFF. Combining the CDR3 with reference TRBV5-1 and TRBJ1-4 gives the whole variable domain KAGVTQTPRYLIKTRGQQVTLSCSPISGHRSVSWYQQTPGQGLQFLFEYFSETQRNKGNFPGRFSGRQFSNSRSEMNVSTLELGDSALYLCASSGGTEKLFFGSGTQLSVL.

The chain carries TRBV19 and TRBJ2-2; the D gene is possibly TRBD2 (6 bases). The CDR3 contains 15 residues. The ends were cut back, 5 bases at V and 2 bases at J, with 12 bases in the middle. Germline V lookup: CDR1 LNHDA, CDR2 SQIVND (reference sequence). DNA of the CDR3: TGTGCCAGTAGTCCGGGACTGAGTAACACCGGGGAGCTGTTTTTT. It yields the protein CASSPGLSNTGELFF.

This chain links TRBV6-5 with TRBJ1-1; TRBD1 might be the D (5 bases). This CDR3 contains 15 residues. V lost 5 bases, J lost 4 bases, and 17 bases lay in between. Germline V gene lookup returns CDR1 MNHEY and CDR2 SVGAGI. Here the CDR3 reads CASSPSRGRSTEAFF. The CDR3, as DNA: TGTGCCAGCAGTCCCTCAAGGGGAAGGAGCACTGAAGCTTTCTTT.

The chain employs TRBV3-1 (or the pseudogene TRBV3-2) and TRBJ2-1; no clear D gene. Trimming shortened V by 0 bases and J by 4 bases, and 13 bases separated the two germline ends. The CDR3 length is 16 residues. Germline assignment: CDR1 LGHDT and CDR2 YNNKEL (reference sequence). Here the CDR3 DNA reads TGTGCCAGCAGCCAAGAACCGGCGGTGAATTACAATGAGCAGTTCTTC. Encoded protein: CASSQEPAVNYNEQFF.

V and J are TRBV5-6 and TRBJ1-2; tentatively, D is TRBD1 (5 bases). Trimming took off 0 bases at V and 8 bases at J, with 17 bases between the two ends. In germline, CDR1 is SGHDT, CDR2 YYEEEE. There are 15 residues in the CDR3. In DNA form, the CDR3 reads TGTGCCAGCAGCTTGGCGCAGGGCATCACTAGCGGCTACACCTTC. This codes for CASSLAQGITSGYTF.

This clone has only a few counts. The sample contains more than one DNA sequence encoding this CDR3. The chain joins TRBV19 to TRBJ2-2, with 7 bases fitting TRBD1. This CDR3 spans 13 amino acids. Germline lookup yields CDR1 LNHDA and CDR2 SQIVND (reference sequence). With 9 bases clipped from V and 2 bases from J, the junction kept 3 bases outside the gene matches. CDR3 loop: CASRDSNTGELFF. CDR3 nucleotide sequence: TGTGCCAGCCGGGACAGTAACACCGGGGAGCTGTTTTTT. Full variable domain (rest looked up from reference TRBV19 and TRBJ2-2): DGGITQSPKYLFRKEGQNVTLSCEQNLNHDAMYWYRQDPGQGLRLIYYSQIVNDFQKGDIAEGYSVSREKKESFPLTVTSAQKNPTAFYLCASRDSNTGELFFGEGSRLTVL.

This sequence joins TRBV12-3 or TRBV12-4 and TRBJ1-2, with D perhaps matching TRBD1 (5 bases). The CDR3 consists of 13 residues. V was clipped by 6 bases and J by 9 bases, with 17 bases between them. The CDR3, as DNA: TGTGCCAGCAGCCCCACAGGTCCGCGAAGCTACACCTTC. It translates to CASSPTGPRSYTF.

The V call is TRBV19, the J call TRBJ2-2, with D possibly being TRBD2 (6 bases). The CDR3 is 16 residues long. The V end was cut by 8 bases, the J end by 5 bases, with 21 bases between. Germline values: CDR1 LNHDA, CDR2 SQIVND (reference sequence). CDR3 sequence reads: CASFGGTSGWTGELFF. The CDR3 nucleotides are TGTGCCAGTTTTGGGGGGACTTCAGGGTGGACCGGGGAGCTGTTTTTT.

As regards this clone: This specimen includes other DNA sequences encoding the same CDR3. The V and J genes are TRBV5-1 and TRBJ1-3; D might be TRBD1 (6 bases). CDR3 length: 14 amino acids. Germline values: CDR1 SGHRS, CDR2 YFSETQ. Trimming cost V 4 bases and J 0 bases, with 8 bases left between them. CDR3 amino acids: CASSLDSSGNTIYF. CDR3 nucleotides: TGCGCCAGCAGCCTGGACAGCTCTGGAAACACCATATATTTT.

This rearrangement joins TRBV4-1 to TRBJ1-1; the D is unclear. Deletions cut 3 bases from V and 1 base from J, with 6 bases between. Germline values: CDR1 MGHRA, CDR2 YSYEKL. The CDR3 is 13 residues long. CDR3 nucleotides: TGCGCCAGCAGCCAGAGGCAGAACACTGAAGCTTTCTTT. This codes for CASSQRQNTEAFF.

V is TRBV19 and J is TRBJ2-2, with 8 bases that match TRBD1. The junction had 11 bases not matched to a gene; V was cut back by 2 bases and J by 6 bases. The germline V gene has CDR1 LNHDA and CDR2 SQIVND (reference sequence). The CDR3 runs 17 residues. CDR3 sequence (DNA): TGTGCCAGTAGTATAAGGAGAGTGGACAGGGCAGCCGGGGAGCTGTTTTTT. This translates into CASSIRRVDRAAGELFF.

V usage is TRBV10-1 and J usage is TRBJ2-6; 8 nucleotides agree with TRBD2. V lost 8 bases to trimming and J lost 1 base; unmatched junction nucleotides: 13. This CDR3 is built from 18 residues. The germline V gene encodes CDR1 WNHNN and CDR2 SYGVQD (reference sequence). The CDR3 DNA sequence: TGCGCCAGCCCGGGGGGGGACTGGGATAATTCTGGGGCCAACGTCCTGACTTTC. This gives the protein CASPGGDWDNSGANVLTF.